Listed here is a single T cell receptor beta chain. Its antigen is undetermined. V lost 6 bases and J lost 2, with 1 base in between. CDR3 length equals 11 residues. Germline V lookup: CDR1 SNHLY, CDR2 FYNNEI. Some clones are missing from TCRdb's copy, which holds only in-frame ones; the method was immunoSEQ multiplex PCR. Of around 130,000 clones listed, 75% to 90% are singletons. During the collection period, no donor immune events like infections were recorded. The record originates from a study of identifying expanded T cells in peripheral blood. Study observations and caveats: Variance in clone template counts between two-week samples significantly increased with total template count across all healthy donors.

This rearrangement joins TRBV2 to TRBJ2-2; D is uncertain. The sequenced material came from blood. This sequence originates from a person aged 18 to 75 in good health. The CDR3 DNA is TGTGCCAGCAGAAACACCGGGGAGCTGTTTTTT. It yields the protein CASRNTGELFF. Filled out from reference TRBV2 and TRBJ2-2, the complete variable domain reads EPEVTQTPSHQVTQMGQEVILRCVPISNHLYFYWYRQILGQKVEFLVSFYNNEISEKSEIFDDQFSVERPDGSNFTLKIRSTKLEDSAMYFCASRNTGELFFGEGSRLTVL.